This TCR beta chain was recovered during a study of regulatory T cells in long-lasting Graves disease (dated by TCRdb to the early 2020s). Study-wide context: In the newly diagnosed Graves' disease group, patients had been taking antithyroid drugs for less than 3 months. Patients with persistent Graves' disease were compared with patients with newly diagnosed Graves' disease using TCR sequencing and RNA sequencing of peripheral blood. The study was conducted in China and was registered as a clinical trial. A total of about 33 samples underwent TCR sequencing, from some 13 patients with persistent Graves' disease and 20 or so patients with newly diagnosed Graves' disease. Overall results and qualifications from the work: The small sample size was acknowledged by the authors as a limitation that may reduce accuracy. Persistent disease showed preferential use of TRBV28, TRBJ1-2 and TRBJ2-5, whereas newly diagnosed disease favored TRBV20-1 and TRBJ2-1. Patients with persistent disease shared more public clonotypes (approximately 2,500) than newly diagnosed patients did (more than 900). Lower TCR Shannon entropy and fewer highly expanded clones were observed in persistent Graves' disease patients than in newly diagnosed patients, which suggested clonal expansion. Peripheral blood alone was examined, since thyroid tissue, which constituted the primary lesion, could not be accessed. Sequencing and analysis were limited to the TCR beta chain.

The sample's time point label, in plain terms: newly diagnosed GD, antithyroid drugs for less than 3 months. RNA was extracted from PBMCs in TRIzol for both TCR sequencing and RNA sequencing. Graves' disease was diagnosed according to American Thyroid Association guidelines. Patients were recruited from an endocrinology department in Xi'an, China. Each patient gave approximately 8.8 milliliters of peripheral blood, collected in an EDTA anticoagulant tube. Ficoll Paque Plus density gradient separation was used to isolate PBMCs, and no further T cell sorting was done. An Agilent 2100 Bioanalyzer and agarose gel were used to assess RNA quality, and a NanoDrop 2000 was used to measure RNA concentration. Deletion took 7 bases off V and 0 bases off J, with a span of 9 bases between the germline ends. The germline V gene provides CDR1 MNHNS and CDR2 SASEGT. The CDR3 holds 13 amino acids from the cysteine to the phenylalanine. The read is trimmed to its CDR3 DNA, 39 bases read in frame from base 1.

The library relied on multiplex PCR. These reads were obtained on an Illumina HiSeq 4000. iRepertoire HTBI primers and Arm-PCR amplification of CDR3 regions were used to construct TCR beta libraries. Gel purification was performed on PCR products prior to sequencing. In the source study's methods: Across samples, 60 to 70 TRBV and roughly 13 TRBJ segments were identified and used for gene usage analysis of CDR3 amino acid clonotypes. COPE and FqMerger were used to merge filtered high-quality paired reads into contigs. BLAST was used to align contigs to IMGT TRBV, TRBD and TRBJ reference genes, and CDR3 was defined according to IMGT. Any clonotype with a frequency above 0.1% was classified as a highly expanded clone. Shannon entropy was used to measure repertoire diversity, and the Gini coefficient was used to measure V-J evenness. Public clonotypes were defined as clonotypes shared by more than one individual. Starting from the raw public reads, TCRdb applied fastp trimming at Q25, assembled clones with MiXCR and retained in-frame beta chains. Identical CDR3 proteins give one entry, which carries the most common genes and DNA. The authors' filters were not applied to this entry. This sample is represented by hundreds of thousands of distinct CDR3 sequences; roughly 13% of them were singletons. The leading ten clones occupy 10% of the sample.

This clonotype has a count of ten or more. It lacks a known antigen. No per-base quality is available; no much larger clone lies one base away. This sample also belongs to another study, concerning T cells in Graves' hyperthyroidism and ophthalmopathy. Per that second paper: Stable Graves' hyperthyroidism was defined as the absence of progression to ophthalmopathy over 18 months of follow-up. The hyperthyroidism patients were between 18 and 65 years old and newly diagnosed, with a disease duration of less than 2 months. Patients with uncontrolled infections, other autoimmune diseases, pregnancy or lactation were excluded. Diagnoses were established on the basis of clinical symptoms, serum thyroxine and TRAb, thyroid ultrasound, and orbital computed tomography. For the first round of RT-PCR on the TCR CDR3, the HTBI primer set was used together with the Qiagen OneStep RT-PCR kit. Most expanded thyroid clonotypes (frequency above 0.001) were also found in blood, which suggests that blood repertoires may mirror thyroid immune responses. A 13 V-J signature model separated ophthalmopathy from stable hyperthyroidism, with just over 85% sensitivity and roughly 82% specificity in cross-validation and 80%/75% in testing. In validation, progression to ophthalmopathy was predicted by the model with 70.59% sensitivity and approximately 78% specificity, a median of 6.5 months before onset. To identify TCR V-J signatures that set the groups apart, the researchers used a discovery cohort of 100 patients, made up of under 45 with Graves' ophthalmopathy and about 59 with stable Graves' hyperthyroidism. An independent validation cohort of about 19 hyperthyroidism patients and over 15 patients who later progressed to ophthalmopathy tested prospective prediction of ophthalmopathy. The 100 discovery patients were randomly split 7:3 into training and test sets. Thyroid tissue and blood T-cell repertoires from six or seven Graves' hyperthyroidism patients were also compared in the study. After blood sampling, hyperthyroidism patients were treated with methimazole at a starting dose of 30 mg daily, and ophthalmopathy patients were treated with high-dose intravenous methylprednisolone. A second multiplex PCR round built the libraries, followed by size selection and purification. Libraries were sequenced paired-end with 100 bp reads on an Illumina HiSeq2000. Raw data were processed with SOAPnuke, discarding reads with adapters, uncalled bases, mean Phred below 15, or no exact constant-primer or identifier match. High-quality paired reads were merged using COPE v1.2.5, and each unique nucleotide sequence was defined as a clonotype. Clonotypes were aligned to IMGT TRBV, TRBD and TRBJ reference segments using MiTCR v1.1. Only V-J combinations with frequency above 0.0001, covering 99% to 99.2% of repertoires, were analysed. A TCS score was defined as the ratio of F50 (clonal expansion) to E x V (chaos), with BLOSUM62-based TCRdist applied between CDR3 peptides within each V-J. Welch's t-statistics and random forest reduced 500 to 550 V-J features to roughly 13, which were used in a naive Bayes classifier (R e1071). Sample size was not statistically predetermined, and investigators were not blinded to group allocation. TCR Vbeta CDR3 sequencing of some 140 peripheral blood samples (fewer than 45 ophthalmopathy, 75 to 85 hyperthyroidism and some 17 progressor patients) is reported in the paper.

The chain uses TRBV6-1 and TRBJ1-1; there is no confident call for the D gene. Sequenced here: peripheral blood mononuclear cells (PBMCs), sampled at new diagnosis, from a patient treated with antithyroid drugs. This TCR was sampled from a man aged 25 to 40 with Graves disease. Donor details come from another sample of the same person, matched by shared clones. CDR3 region: CASNVEMNTEAFF. The bases are TGTGCCAGCAATGTTGAAATGAACACTGAAGCTTTCTTT.